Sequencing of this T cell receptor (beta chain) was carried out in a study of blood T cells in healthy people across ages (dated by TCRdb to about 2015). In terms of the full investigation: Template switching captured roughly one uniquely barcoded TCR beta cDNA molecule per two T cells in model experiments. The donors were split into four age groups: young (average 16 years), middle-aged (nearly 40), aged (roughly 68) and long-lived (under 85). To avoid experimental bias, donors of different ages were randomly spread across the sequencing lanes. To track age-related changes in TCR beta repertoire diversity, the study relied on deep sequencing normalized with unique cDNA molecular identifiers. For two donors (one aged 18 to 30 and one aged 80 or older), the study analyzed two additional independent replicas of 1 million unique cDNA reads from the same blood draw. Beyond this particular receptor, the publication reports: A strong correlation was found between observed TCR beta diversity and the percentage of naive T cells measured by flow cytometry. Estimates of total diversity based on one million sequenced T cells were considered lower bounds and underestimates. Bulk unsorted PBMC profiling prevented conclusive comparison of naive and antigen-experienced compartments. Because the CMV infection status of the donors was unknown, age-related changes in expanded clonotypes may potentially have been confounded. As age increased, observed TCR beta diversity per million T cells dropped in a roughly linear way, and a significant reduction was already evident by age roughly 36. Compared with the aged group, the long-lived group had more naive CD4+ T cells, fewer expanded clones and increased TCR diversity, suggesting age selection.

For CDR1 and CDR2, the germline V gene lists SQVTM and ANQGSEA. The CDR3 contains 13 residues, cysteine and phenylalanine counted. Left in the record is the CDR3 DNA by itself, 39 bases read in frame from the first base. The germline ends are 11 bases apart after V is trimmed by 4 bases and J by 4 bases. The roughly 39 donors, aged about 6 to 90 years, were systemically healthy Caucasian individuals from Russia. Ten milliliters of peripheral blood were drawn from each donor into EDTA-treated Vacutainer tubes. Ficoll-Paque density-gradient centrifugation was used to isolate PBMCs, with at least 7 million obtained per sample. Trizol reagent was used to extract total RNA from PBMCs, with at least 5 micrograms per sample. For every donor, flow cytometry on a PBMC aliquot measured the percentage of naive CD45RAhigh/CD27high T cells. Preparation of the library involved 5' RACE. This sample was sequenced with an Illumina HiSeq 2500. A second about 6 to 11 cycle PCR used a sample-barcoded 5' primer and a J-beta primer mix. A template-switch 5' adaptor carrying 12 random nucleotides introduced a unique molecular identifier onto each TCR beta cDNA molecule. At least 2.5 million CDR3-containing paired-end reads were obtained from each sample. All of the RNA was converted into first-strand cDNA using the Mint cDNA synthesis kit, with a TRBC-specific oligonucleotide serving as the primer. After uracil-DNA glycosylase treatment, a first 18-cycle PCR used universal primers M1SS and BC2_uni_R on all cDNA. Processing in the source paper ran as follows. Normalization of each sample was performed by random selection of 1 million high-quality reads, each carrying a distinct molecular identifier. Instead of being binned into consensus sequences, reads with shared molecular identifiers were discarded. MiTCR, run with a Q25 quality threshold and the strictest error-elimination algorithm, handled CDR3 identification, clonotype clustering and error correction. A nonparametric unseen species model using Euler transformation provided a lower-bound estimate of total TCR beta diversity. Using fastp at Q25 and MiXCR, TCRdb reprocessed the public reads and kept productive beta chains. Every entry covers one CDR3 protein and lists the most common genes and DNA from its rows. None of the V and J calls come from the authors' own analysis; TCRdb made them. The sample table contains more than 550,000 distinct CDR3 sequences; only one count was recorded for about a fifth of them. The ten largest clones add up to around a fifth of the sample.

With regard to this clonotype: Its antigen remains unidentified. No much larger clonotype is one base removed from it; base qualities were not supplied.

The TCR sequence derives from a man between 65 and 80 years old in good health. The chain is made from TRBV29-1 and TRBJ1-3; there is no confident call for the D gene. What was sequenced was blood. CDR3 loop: CSVGEVAGNTIYF. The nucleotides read TGCAGCGTTGGGGAGGTAGCAGGAAACACCATATATTTT.